These 26 T cell receptor beta chains came from one sample sequenced in a study of blood T cell repertoires in COVID-19. Using immunoSEQ multiplex PCR, the repertoire was profiled, and TCRdb retains in-frame clones only, with some absent. Among about 150,000 clones listed, roughly four fifths were seen once. The sequencing input was peripheral blood. The receptors were gathered from an elderly woman with COVID-19, enrolled during active disease.

The chain is built from TRBV12-3 or TRBV12-4 and TRBJ1-2; D perhaps matches TRBD1 (5 bases). V was trimmed by 3 bases and J by 8 bases, leaving 13 bases between them. The CDR3 covers 13 residues. The CDR3, as DNA: TGTGCCAGCAGTTTGGGGGGAGTCGGGGGCTACACCTTC. Translation gives CASSLGGVGGYTF.

The chain uses TRBV19 and TRBJ1-1; D remains ambiguous. The CDR3 sequence is 15 residues long. CDR1 and CDR2 (germline): LNHDA, SQIVND (reference sequence). The V end lost 1 base, the J end lost 0 bases, and 9 bases lay between the germline ends. Written as DNA, the CDR3 is TGTGCCAGTAGTATAGTCGGGGTCGTGAACACTGAAGCTTTCTTT. Translation: CASSIVGVVNTEAFF.

This clone was found once. The chain recombines TRBV4-2 with TRBJ1-1, with D unresolved. V was pared by 2 bases and J by 4 bases, with 8 bases between. CDR1 is LGHNA, CDR2 YNFKEQ, per germline. CDR3 length: 13 residues. CDR3 coding DNA: TGTGCCAGCAGCCAACCCCGGGGCACTGAAGCTTTCTTT. This gives the protein CASSQPRGTEAFF.

V gene TRBV15 combines with J gene TRBJ2-3; D is perhaps TRBD2 (6 bases). Germline CDR1 and CDR2: LNHNV and YYDKDF (reference sequence). The CDR3 loop spans 15 amino acids. V gave up 0 bases and J gave up 7 bases, with 14 bases separating them. CDR3 sequence (DNA): TGTGCCACCAGCAGAGAACTAGCTTCATGGAATACGCAGTATTTT. It is translated as CATSRELASWNTQYF.

The rearrangement joins TRBV15 to TRBJ2-5; D uncertain. This CDR3 comprises 16 residues. V was cut by 0 bases and J by 5 bases, with 16 bases left in between. The V gene's germline CDR1 is LNHNV and CDR2 YYDKDF (reference sequence). This CDR3 reads CATSRDRFDKKETQYF. The CDR3 DNA follows: TGTGCCACCAGCAGAGATCGATTTGACAAAAAGGAGACCCAGTACTTC.

The chain is built from TRBV4-1 and TRBJ1-6, with D maybe TRBD1 (5 bases). This CDR3 spans 15 amino acids. Germline CDR1 MGHRA, CDR2 YSYEKL. Trimming took 0 bases from V and 7 from J, leaving 10 bases between them. In nucleotides, the CDR3 is TGCGCCAGCAGCCAAGATCGACGGACAAATTCACCCCTCCACTTT. Its translation is CASSQDRRTNSPLHF.

The V call is TRBV10-3, the J call TRBJ2-3; 8 nucleotides match TRBD1. This CDR3 region has 15 residues. In germline, CDR1 is ENHRY, CDR2 SYGVKD. With 7 bases clipped from V and 6 bases from J, the junction kept 12 bases outside the gene matches. This chain's CDR3 is CAITRGTGVGDTQYF. For the CDR3, the DNA is TGTGCCATCACTAGAGGGACAGGAGTTGGGGATACGCAGTATTTT.

The J gene is TRBJ2-1, the V gene TRBV6-2 or TRBV6-3; 9 nucleotides match TRBD2. J was trimmed by 3 bases and V by 2 bases; bases with no gene match: 14. The CDR3 runs 19 residues. Per germline, CDR1 MNHEY and CDR2 SVGEGT. CDR3 sequence: CASSYGWLIAGEDYNEQFF. CDR3 nucleotides: TGTGCCAGCAGTTACGGTTGGTTGATAGCGGGGGAGGACTACAATGAGCAGTTCTTC.

This clone showed up just once. The chain employs TRBV19 and TRBJ1-2; maybe TRBD1 (6 bases). The V and J ends lost 10 bases and 2 bases respectively, with 11 bases between them. The CDR3 length is 12 residues. Germline loops: CDR1 LNHDA, CDR2 SQIVND (reference sequence). CDR3 sequence (DNA): TGTGCCACGGACGGACAGAACTATGGCTACACCTTC. Protein: CATDGQNYGYTF.

This chain connects TRBV18 to TRBJ2-5; the match to TRBD2 covers 10 bases. Trimming cost V 8 bases and J 4 bases; bases outside gene matches: 4. Germline CDR1 is KGHSH and CDR2 is LQKENI. This CDR3 has 13 amino acids. DNA for the CDR3: TGTGCCAGCGCCTTAGCGGGGGGAGAGACCCAGTACTTC. Amino acids: CASALAGGETQYF.

CDR3 bases: TGTGCCAGCAGTGATCGCGGGGCGGCCGGGGAGCTGTTTTTT. This translates into CASSDRGAAGELFF. The rearrangement links TRBV25-1 to TRBJ2-2; weak D call: TRBD2 (6 bases). CDR3 length equals 14 residues. The V end lost 3 bases, the J end lost 6 bases, and 11 bases lay between the germline ends. Germline V gene data show CDR1 as MGHDK and CDR2 as SYGVNS.

The chain combines TRBV18 with TRBJ1-1, with D possibly matching TRBD1 (5 bases). Germline values: CDR1 KGHSH, CDR2 LQKENI. Trimming removed 1 base from V and 0 bases from J, with 12 bases in between. There are 16 residues in the CDR3. This chain's CDR3 is CASSPQSRVMNTEAFF. In DNA form, the CDR3 reads TGTGCCAGCTCACCACAATCCAGGGTCATGAACACTGAAGCTTTCTTT.

Only one count was recorded for this clone. The chain recombines TRBV24-1 with TRBJ1-5; 9 bases map to TRBD1. The junction had 6 bases not matched to a gene; V was cut back by 3 bases and J by 7 bases. The CDR3 runs 15 residues. Germline V gene data show CDR1 as KGHDR and CDR2 as SFDVKD. The CDR3 loop is CATSDRRDRAQPQHF. The CDR3 DNA reads TGTGCCACCAGTGATCGGAGGGACAGGGCGCAGCCCCAGCATTTT.

The chain joins TRBV27 to TRBJ2-1, with 9 positions matching TRBD2. CDR3 size: 15 residues. The V gene's germline CDR1 is MNHEY and CDR2 SMNVEV (reference sequence). With V trimmed by 3 bases and J by 9 bases, 9 bases remained unmatched. DNA for the CDR3: TGTGCCAGCAGTTTGGCTAGCGGGATAGGGGGTGAGCAGTTCTTC. This gives the protein CASSLASGIGGEQFF.

This clone was detected once. This chain joins TRBV30 and TRBJ2-3; TRBD2 is a possible D gene (6 bases). V was clipped by 2 bases and J by 2 bases, with 14 bases between them. Germline CDR1 GTSNPN, CDR2 SVGIG (reference sequence). This CDR3 has 15 residues. The CDR3 DNA sequence: TGTGCCTGGAGTAGGGCGGGGACCTACACAGATACGCAGTATTTT. Translation gives CAWSRAGTYTDTQYF. The full variable domain, rest sourced from reference TRBV30 and TRBJ2-3, is SQTIHQWPATLVQPVGSPLSLECTVEGTSNPNLYWYRQAAGRGLQLLFYSVGIGQISSEVPQNLSASRPQDRQFILSSKKLLLSDSGFYLCAWSRAGTYTDTQYFGPGTRLTVL.

V is TRBV19 and J is TRBJ1-5, with a possible D match to TRBD1 (6 bases). This CDR3 comprises 14 residues. Germline V gene sequence: CDR1 LNHDA, CDR2 SQIVND (reference sequence). V lost 3 bases to trimming and J lost 6 bases, with 12 bases between them. CDR3: CASSIGGLGQPQHF. The CDR3 coding sequence is TGTGCCAGTAGTATCGGGGGGCTCGGTCAGCCCCAGCATTTT.

V is TRBV5-4 and J is TRBJ2-2, with 11 bases aligning to TRBD2. Germline V gene sequence: CDR1 SGHNT, CDR2 YYREEE (reference sequence). The CDR3 totals 15 residues. The trim removed 4 bases at V and 7 bases at J, leaving 6 bases unmatched. CDR3 DNA: TGTGCCAGCAGCCTAGCGGGGGGAACGGACGGGGAGCTGTTTTTT. It yields the protein CASSLAGGTDGELFF.

The chain links TRBV2 to TRBJ2-2; possible D gene TRBD2, 6 bases. The germline gives CDR1 SNHLY, CDR2 FYNNEI. V shed 7 bases and J shed 4 bases, with 22 bases lying between them. The CDR3 contains 17 residues. CDR3 amino acids: CASTPALAILSTGELFF. The CDR3 region has the DNA TGTGCCAGCACCCCTGCCCTAGCGATTTTGAGCACCGGGGAGCTGTTTTTT.

This clone occurred a few times. Here the CDR3 DNA reads TGTGCCAGCAGCACTACCCGGACAGGGAATCAGCCCCAGCATTTT. Its translation: CASSTTRTGNQPQHF. The V gene is TRBV7-8, the J gene TRBJ1-5, with 8 nucleotides matching TRBD1. The germline CDR1 and CDR2 sequences are SGHVS and FQNEAQ. V lost 5 bases, J lost 4 bases, and 7 bases stayed unmatched. The CDR3 runs 15 residues.

J is TRBJ1-4 and V is TRBV7-2; 9 bases match TRBD1. CDR1 SGHTA and CDR2 FQGNSA come from the germline V gene. The V segment lost 1 base and the J segment 14 bases; nucleotides outside the gene matches: 8. This CDR3 region has 14 residues. The CDR3 DNA reads as TGTGCCAGCAGCTTAGGACAGGGGGGCCCGACCCTGTTTTTT. It translates to CASSLGQGGPTLFF.

This clone turned up a few times. The chain has TRBV18 and TRBJ2-7, with 7 bases that match TRBD1. The V gene's germline CDR1 is KGHSH and CDR2 LQKENI. The trim removed 4 bases at V and 7 bases at J, leaving 4 bases unmatched. CDR3 length: 12 residues. This CDR3 reads CASSQGGGEQYF. The CDR3 DNA reads as TGTGCCAGCTCACAAGGGGGCGGGGAGCAGTACTTC. The variable domain in full, with the rest retrieved from reference TRBV18 and TRBJ2-7, is NAGVMQNPRHLVRRRGQEARLRCSPMKGHSHVYWYRQLPEEGLKFMVYLQKENIIDESGMPKERFSAEFPKEGPSILRIQQVVRGDSAAYFCASSQGGGEQYFGPGTRLTVT.

There are a few counts of this clone. The V and J genes are TRBV7-8 and TRBJ1-1, with no clear D. Germline loops: CDR1 SGHVS, CDR2 FQNEAQ. V lost 1 base to trimming and J lost 5 bases, with 8 bases between them. This CDR3 region has 13 residues. As DNA, the CDR3 is TGTGCCAGCAGCTTAGGCGGGGATACTGAAGCTTTCTTT. Its protein is CASSLGGDTEAFF.

The V and J genes are TRBV18 and TRBJ1-2, with 7 nucleotides matching TRBD1. V lost 2 bases to trimming and J lost 4 bases; unmatched junction nucleotides: 4. The CDR3 consists of 14 residues. Germline CDR1 KGHSH, CDR2 LQKENI. DNA of the CDR3: TGTGCCAGCTCACCAGGCGACAGGGCCTATGGCTACACCTTC. This sequence encodes CASSPGDRAYGYTF.

V is TRBV25-1 and J is TRBJ1-2, with TRBD1 matching 7 bases. Germline V gene sequence: CDR1 MGHDK, CDR2 SYGVNS. The CDR3 is 14 amino acids. After removal of 4 bases from V and 4 bases from J, the junction contained 6 bases not matched to a gene. The chain's CDR3 is CASSVRQGGYGYTF. CDR3 DNA: TGTGCCAGCAGTGTTAGACAGGGCGGCTATGGCTACACCTTC.

This clone was seen only once. The chain has TRBV5-1 and TRBJ2-1; TRBD2 matches at 14 bases. V shed 4 bases and J 8 bases; nucleotides not matched to a gene: 8. The CDR3 length is 16 residues. Germline V CDR1 and CDR2: SGHRS, YFSETQ. Here the CDR3 reads CASSLGLAGDWDEQFF. In DNA form, the CDR3 reads TGCGCCAGCAGCCTGGGACTAGCGGGAGATTGGGATGAGCAGTTCTTC. Together with reference TRBV5-1 and TRBJ2-1, the CDR3 gives the full variable domain: KAGVTQTPRYLIKTRGQQVTLSCSPISGHRSVSWYQQTPGQGLQFLFEYFSETQRNKGNFPGRFSGRQFSNSRSEMNVSTLELGDSALYLCASSLGLAGDWDEQFFGPGTRLTVL.

A single count supports this clone. The genes are TRBV10-3 and TRBJ2-7, with TRBD2 matching 11 bases. This CDR3 contains 16 residues. CDR1 is ENHRY and CDR2 is SYGVKD in the germline V gene. After removal of 4 bases from V and 1 base from J, the junction contained 6 bases not matched to a gene. The CDR3 DNA follows: TGTGCCATCAGTGGGGGTAGCGGGAGGGAATCCTACGAGCAGTACTTC. This translates into CAISGGSGRESYEQYF.